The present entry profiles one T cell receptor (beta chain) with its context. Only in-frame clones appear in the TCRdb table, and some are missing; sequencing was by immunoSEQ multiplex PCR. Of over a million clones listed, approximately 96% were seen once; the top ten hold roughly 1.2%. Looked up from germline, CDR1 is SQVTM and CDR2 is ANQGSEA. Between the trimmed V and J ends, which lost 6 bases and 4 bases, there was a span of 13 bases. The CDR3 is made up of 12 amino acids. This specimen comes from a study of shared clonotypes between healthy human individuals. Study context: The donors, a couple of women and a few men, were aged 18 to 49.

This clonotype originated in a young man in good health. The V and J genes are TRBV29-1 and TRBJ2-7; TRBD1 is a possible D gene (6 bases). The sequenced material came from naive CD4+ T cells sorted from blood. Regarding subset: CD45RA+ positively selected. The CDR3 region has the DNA TGCAGCGTCGGGACATTGGGATACGAGCAGTACTTC. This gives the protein CSVGTLGYEQYF.